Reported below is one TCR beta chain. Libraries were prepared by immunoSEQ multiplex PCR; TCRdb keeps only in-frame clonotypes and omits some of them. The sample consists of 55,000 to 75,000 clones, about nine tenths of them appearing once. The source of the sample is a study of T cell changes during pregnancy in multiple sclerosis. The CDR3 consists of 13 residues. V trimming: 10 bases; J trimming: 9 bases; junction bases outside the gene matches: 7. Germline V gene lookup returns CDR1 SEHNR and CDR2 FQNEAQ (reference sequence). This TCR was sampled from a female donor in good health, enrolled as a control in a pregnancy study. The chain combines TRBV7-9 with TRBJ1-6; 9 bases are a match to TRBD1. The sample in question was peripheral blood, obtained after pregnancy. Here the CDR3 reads CAIRTGEGSPLHF. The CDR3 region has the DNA TGTGCCATTCGGACAGGGGAGGGTTCACCCCTCCACTTT.